This T cell receptor beta chain emerged from a study of cytomegalovirus exposure and HLA in healthy donors. Study-wide results and caveats: A further, later analysis showed that HLA-associated TCR beta chains (compared with equally common others) were more clonally expanded.

For this clone: Its antigen remains unknown. At the DNA level, this CDR3 is encoded by other sequences in the same sample as well.

PCR employed 60 Vbeta and 13 Jbeta primers. Study processing details: About 11 million of some 80 million unique TCR beta chains were shared, per a later count. Method: immunoSEQ multiplex PCR; TCRdb's copy keeps in-frame clones and lacks some. V, J and clone size are taken as reported in that table, and D and trimming were inferred from the DNA itself. The repertoire holds 100,000 to 150,000 clones, with roughly 10% as singletons. Germline lookup yields CDR1 SNHLY and CDR2 FYNNEI. V was pared by 7 bases and J by 3 bases, with 15 bases between. CDR3 length: 14 amino acids. The J gene is TRBJ1-2, the V gene TRBV2; D might be TRBD1 (5 bases). The source of this sequence is a woman under 30 in good health and CMV-seropositive. Sequencing was performed on PBMCs. CDR3 residues: CASNGGGIDYGYTF. The CDR3 nucleotides read TGTGCCAGCAATGGGGGGGGAATAGACTATGGCTACACCTTC.